This TCR beta chain is from a study of STAT5B mutations in CD4+ large granular lymphocyte leukemia. The survey-level immunoSEQ assay was used. Profiling relied on immunoSEQ multiplex PCR, and the TCRdb table lists in-frame clones only, not all of them. The sample yields roughly 1,200 clones, roughly 76% seen once. Recruitment of CD4+ T-LGLL patients was in Padova, Helsinki and Shinshu. Bead-separated CD4+, CD4+CD8+, CD57+ or CD56+ fractions, or PBMC, were used. The source of this sequence is a man between 65 and 85 years old with CD4+ T-cell large granular lymphocyte leukemia. Input material: PBMCs.

The CDR3 DNA reads as TGTGCCAGCAGTGTGGAATCCTACACTGAAGCTTTCTTT. Amino acids: CASSVESYTEAFF. The chain carries TRBV25-1 and TRBJ1-1; D not resolved. V gave up 4 bases and J gave up 3 bases, with 9 bases separating them. CDR3 length equals 13 residues. From germline, CDR1 is MGHDK and CDR2 SYGVNS.